The entry that follows covers one TCR beta chain sequence. This clone's antigen is unknown. No base quality values were provided; no much bigger clone lies one nucleotide off. CDR1 and CDR2 are drawn from the germline V gene (reference sequence): LNHDA, SQIVND. CDR3 length: 14 amino acids, cysteine to phenylalanine. Of the read, only the CDR3 DNA is kept; its 42 bases are in frame from base 1. V lost 4 bases and J lost 0 bases, and the count of bases not matched to a germline gene is 0. The data derive from a study of cytomegalovirus exposure and HLA in healthy donors (dated by TCRdb to the late 2010s). About the study as a whole: A later analysis indicated that the 130 or so validation repertoires were generated on the platform also employed for the 650 to 850 repertoires of the first cohort. In addition to the first cohort of about 650 subjects, a separate validation cohort of approximately 110 different subjects was used. High-throughput TCR immunosequencing, statistical association of individual TCRs with disease status, and machine learning were combined to predict cytomegalovirus infection status. The study aimed to test whether signatures of past pathogen exposure could be identified by cataloging public T cell receptors.

The method behind the library was the immunoSEQ multiplex PCR assay. Under the source paper's analysis protocol: A statistical classification framework was built for diagnosing cytomegalovirus status from the catalog of TCR beta chain sequences. TCRdb stores this immuneACCESS table with in-frame sequences only. Part of the clones is absent; in the studies checked, under half of the shortfall reflects unresolved V genes, and no reason is known for the rest. That table furnishes V, J and clone size, whereas the DNA furnished D and trimming. This sample has fewer than 85,000 clones in its table, and around 95% of those were observed once. The ten biggest clones cover approximately 0.59% of the sample. Here is what the overall study found, with its caveats: Cytomegalovirus status was reported to be diagnosed by the classifier with high specificity and sensitivity in both the original and validation cohorts. A few of the identified cytomegalovirus-associated TCR beta chains were confirmed in vitro to be specific for cytomegalovirus antigens. In the study, some 160 TCR beta chains were listed as associated with cytomegalovirus. Most TCR sequences were seen in very few donors, while some public TCRs were found in many individuals. The authors suggested that the approach could potentially be extended to other disease states and immunological phenotypes. Of the cluster scores, about 94% were above 0 in a later analysis, which found that TCRs clustered in the first cohort also tended to co-occur in the 95 to 150 validation repertoires. All 120 or so repertoires were used to score co-occurrence in the validation cohort in a later analysis, because that analysis had no HLA typing for the cohort.

Donors formed part of the validation cohort, which comprised about 130 subjects and was distinct from the first cohort of some 700 subjects. This sequence was found in a woman aged 18 to 35 in good health and CMV-seronegative. This chain is built from TRBV19 and TRBJ2-5; 9 bases in the junction line up with TRBD1. Material: PBMCs. The CDR3 is CASSRDRDQETQYF. The DNA reads TGTGCCAGTAGTAGGGACAGGGACCAAGAGACCCAGTACTTC.